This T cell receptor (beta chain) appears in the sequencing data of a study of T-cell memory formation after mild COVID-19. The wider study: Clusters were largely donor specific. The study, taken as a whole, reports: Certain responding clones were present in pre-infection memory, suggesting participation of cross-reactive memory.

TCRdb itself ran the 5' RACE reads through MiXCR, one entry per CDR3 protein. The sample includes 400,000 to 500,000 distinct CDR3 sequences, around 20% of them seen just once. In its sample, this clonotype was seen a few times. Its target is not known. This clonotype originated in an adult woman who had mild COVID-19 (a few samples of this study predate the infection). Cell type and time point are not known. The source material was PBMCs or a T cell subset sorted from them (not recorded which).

The DNA for the CDR3 is TGTGCCAGCAGCGCCCAGGGACGGAACACCGGGGAGCTGTTTTTT. It codes for CASSAQGRNTGELFF. The rearrangement joins TRBV7-9 to TRBJ2-2; the D call may be TRBD1 or TRBD2 (5 bases each). Germline CDR1 is SEHNR and CDR2 is FQNEAQ (reference sequence). Trimming pared 5 bases from V and 1 base from J, leaving 11 bases between. The CDR3 has 15 residues.